The 18 T cell receptor beta chains below come from one sample, sequenced in a study of blood T cell repertoires in COVID-19. The method was immunoSEQ multiplex PCR; TCRdb's version includes in-frame clones alone and lacks a portion of them. Of around 250,000 clones listed, 75% to 90% are singletons. Sequenced material: PBMCs or T cells enriched from blood (not recorded which). All receptors come from a woman in her forties or fifties who had recovered from COVID-19.

This clone was observed a single time. This rearrangement joins TRBV30 to TRBJ1-1; 9 bases agree with TRBD1. V shed 8 bases, J shed 12 bases, and the junction held 13 bases outside the gene matches. In germline, CDR1 is GTSNPN, CDR2 SVGIG (reference sequence). The CDR3 loop spans 12 amino acids. DNA for the CDR3: TGTGCCCGGACAGGGGCATCTTTCGAAACTTTCTTT. Translated, it gives CARTGASFETFF.

The chain links TRBV7-6 to TRBJ1-1; the D gene is possibly TRBD1 (5 bases). CDR1 and CDR2 from the germline V gene are SGHVS and FNYEAQ. V was pared by 2 bases and J by 5 bases, with 12 bases between. CDR3 length: 14 residues. In DNA, the CDR3 is TGTGCCAGCAGCTTACAGGGAAAAATGACTGAAGCTTTCTTT. Amino acid sequence: CASSLQGKMTEAFF.

A word on this clone: Other DNA sequences in this specimen translate into the identical CDR3. The chain is built from TRBV28 and TRBJ1-2; D is ambiguous. The V end lost 3 bases, the J end lost 2 bases, and 7 bases lay between the germline ends. CDR3 length: 13 amino acids. The germline gives CDR1 MDHEN, CDR2 SYDVKM. In nucleotides, the CDR3 is TGTGCCAGCAGTTTGTGGCAGAACTATGGCTACACCTTC. This sequence encodes CASSLWQNYGYTF.

V and J are TRBV2 and TRBJ2-2; D possibly corresponds to TRBD2 (6 bases). The germline V gene has CDR1 SNHLY and CDR2 FYNNEI. The CDR3 is 15 amino acids. Trimming left V 10 bases short and J 3 bases short, with 18 bases between. CDR3 bases: TGTGCCACCCCGCCGGAGGGCGAATACACCGGGGAGCTGTTTTTT. Its translation is CATPPEGEYTGELFF.

The V call is TRBV5-1, the J call TRBJ2-7, with D possibly being TRBD1 (6 bases). With 6 bases removed from V and 1 base from J, the gap between germline ends came to 17 bases. Germline V gives CDR1 SGHRS, CDR2 YFSETQ. The CDR3 runs to 15 residues. The CDR3 coding sequence is TGCGCCAGCACCCGGCTCCCGGACAGTTCCTACGAGCAGTACTTC. Its translation is CASTRLPDSSYEQYF.

Only a few counts were recorded for this clone. The chain recombines TRBV5-4 with TRBJ2-5, with 7 bases matching TRBD1. Per the germline V gene, CDR1 is SGHNT and CDR2 is YYREEE (reference sequence). J lost 7 bases, V lost 5 bases, and 17 bases had no gene match. This CDR3 is 16 amino acids long. The DNA for the CDR3 is TGTGCCAGCAGTGAGTCTGGCCGAGGGGGCTCGGGGACCCAGTACTTC. Protein product: CASSESGRGGSGTQYF.

CDR3 sequence: CASSLRGTGEETQYF. The CDR3 DNA reads as TGTGCCAGCAGCTTAAGAGGGACAGGGGAAGAGACCCAGTACTTC. The rearrangement joins TRBV7-2 to TRBJ2-5, with TRBD1 identical over 10 bases. This CDR3 region has 15 residues. CDR1 and CDR2 from the germline V gene are SGHTA and FQGNSA. Trimming removed 2 bases from V and 3 bases from J; junction bases left unmatched: 3.

This clone was found a few times. V gene TRBV7-9 combines with J gene TRBJ2-3; possible D gene TRBD1, 5 bases. Trimming stripped 1 base from V and 1 base from J, with 6 bases between. There are 14 residues in the CDR3. CDR1 and CDR2 from the germline V gene are SEHNR and FQNEAQ (reference sequence). The DNA for the CDR3 is TGTGCCAGCAGCTTAGTAGGGGGCACAGATACGCAGTATTTT. The encoded protein is CASSLVGGTDTQYF.

The chain employs TRBV5-1 and TRBJ2-1; 8 bases match TRBD2. The junction had 13 bases not matched to a gene; V was cut back by 5 bases and J by 9 bases. CDR3 size: 15 residues. Germline values: CDR1 SGHRS, CDR2 YFSETQ. DNA for the CDR3: TGCGCCAGCAGGTCTAATAGCGGGAATTTCGGTGAGCAGTTCTTC. This gives the protein CASRSNSGNFGEQFF.

The CDR3 spells CASSGTESNQPQHF. The CDR3 DNA is TGTGCCAGCAGCGGGACAGAGAGCAATCAGCCCCAGCATTTT. The chain couples TRBV7-9 to TRBJ1-5, with 7 bases fitting TRBD1. Germline assignment: CDR1 SEHNR and CDR2 FQNEAQ (reference sequence). The CDR3 is 14 residues long. V lost 5 bases, J lost 1 base, and 2 bases stayed unmatched.

The V and J genes are TRBV4-1 and TRBJ1-1, with D possibly matching TRBD1 (5 bases). Germline CDR1 MGHRA, CDR2 YSYEKL. The CDR3 runs to 15 residues. Trimming removed 4 bases at V and 4 bases at J, with 16 bases between. This CDR3 is CASSPGGAGSTEAFF. The CDR3 nucleotides are TGCGCCAGCAGCCCAGGCGGGGCGGGATCCACTGAAGCTTTCTTT.

The count of this clone is one. In the same sample, other DNA sequences code for this CDR3. The genes are TRBV19 and TRBJ2-7; no definite D call. V was trimmed by 6 bases and J by 5 bases, leaving 8 bases between them. The CDR3 has 11 amino acids. The germline V gene has CDR1 LNHDA and CDR2 SQIVND (reference sequence). The CDR3 protein is CASSSGDEQYF. In nucleotides, the CDR3 is TGTGCCAGTAGCTCCGGTGACGAGCAGTACTTC.

This sequence joins TRBV14 and TRBJ1-2, with TRBD1 identical over 8 bases. This CDR3 is 16 amino acids long. Germline V gene sequence: CDR1 SGHDN, CDR2 FVKESK. The V and J ends lost 3 bases and 3 bases, in that order; junction bases with no gene match: 9. The DNA for the CDR3 is TGTGCCAGCAGCCAGCAATTCGGACAGGGCGACTATGGCTACACCTTC. It yields the protein CASSQQFGQGDYGYTF.

The chain recombines TRBV19 with TRBJ1-1; TRBD1 matches at 7 bases. V lost 5 bases and J lost 1; bases outside the gene matches: 7. The CDR3 spans 15 residues. Germline CDR1 reads LNHDA; CDR2 reads SQIVND (reference sequence). As DNA, the CDR3 is TGTGCCAGTAGTCCACGAGACAGGGCGAACACTGAAGCTTTCTTT. Protein: CASSPRDRANTEAFF.

The chain carries TRBV5-1 and TRBJ2-1; tentatively, D is TRBD2 (5 bases). This CDR3 has 13 residues. The germline V gene has CDR1 SGHRS and CDR2 YFSETQ. V was trimmed by 2 bases and J by 6 bases, leaving 9 bases between them. In DNA, the CDR3 is TGCGCCAGCAGCTTTTCTAGCAGCAATGAGCAGTTCTTC. Its protein product is CASSFSSSNEQFF.

This rearrangement joins TRBV7-6 to TRBJ1-2; 7 nucleotides line up with TRBD1. V was clipped by 5 bases and J by 4 bases; unmatched bases: 10. The CDR3 is 15 amino acids. Germline loops: CDR1 SGHVS, CDR2 FNYEAQ. The CDR3 reads CASSPSDRNLYGYTF. The CDR3 region has the DNA TGTGCCAGCAGCCCCTCGGACAGGAACCTCTATGGCTACACCTTC.

The chain joins TRBV29-1 to TRBJ2-1, with a possible D match to TRBD2 (6 bases). V lost 2 bases and J lost 8, with 13 bases in between. CDR1 and CDR2 from the germline V gene are SQVTM and ANQGSEA. This CDR3 region has 13 residues. Here the CDR3 DNA reads TGCAGCGTTGAATTTCCGGGAGTCGATGAGCAGTTCTTC. This translates into CSVEFPGVDEQFF.

The chain recombines TRBV12-5 with TRBJ1-1, with 7 positions matching TRBD1. The V gene end was trimmed by 2 bases and the J gene end by 10 bases; junction bases not matched to a gene: 7. Germline-derived CDR1 and CDR2 are LGHNT and FRNRAP. This CDR3 contains 13 residues. CDR3: CASGLMNRGRAFF. The CDR3 DNA reads as TGTGCTAGTGGTTTGATGAACAGGGGACGAGCTTTCTTT.